The T cell receptor beta chain under discussion was sequenced for a study of blood T cell repertoires in COVID-19. Study-wide background: Sample material is recorded as cDNA or gDNA derived from T cells, B-cell-depleted T cells, or PBMCs.

Produced via immunoSEQ multiplex PCR; TCRdb's table is partial and in-frame only. The sample yields 130,000 or so clones, about four fifths seen once. CDR1 LGHNA and CDR2 YSLEER come from the germline V gene. Trimming took 1 base from V and 8 from J, leaving 21 bases between them. This CDR3 region has 17 residues. The clonotype was recovered from a woman aged 80 or over with acute or convalescent COVID-19. This sequence joins TRBV4-3 and TRBJ2-1, with D tentatively TRBD2 (7 bases). Material for sequencing was peripheral blood. The CDR3 nucleotides are TGCGCCAGCAGCCAAGGGGAAGGGGGGGGGAGTAGGGATGAGCAGTTCTTC. Translating gives CASSQGEGGGSRDEQFF.